This record looks at one TCR beta chain sequence and its context. Recruitment covered roughly 24 US areas and drew participants whose ages spanned about 18 to 90 years. Assignments of participants to cohorts depended upon their own reported clinical history. This entry comes from a study of blood T cell repertoires in COVID-19. The ends lost 6 bases at V and 4 bases at J; junction bases unmatched: 8. Germline CDR1 and CDR2: MDHEN and SYDVKM. The CDR3 has 15 residues. The authors' processing: From reference gene primer amplification, estimates of nucleated cell counts were derived. Sequencing was performed with immunoSEQ multiplex PCR; in TCRdb, only in-frame clones are kept and a portion is missing. The V and J calls and clone size were taken over from that table, and D and trimming were inferred from the DNA. The sample holds hundreds of thousands of clones, around 84% seen once.

The chain links TRBV28 to TRBJ1-2; 10 bases match TRBD1. Sequences were obtained from PBMCs or T cells enriched from blood (not recorded which). This TCR was recovered from a man aged 35-49 years who had recovered from COVID-19. CDR3 coding DNA: TGTGCCAGCAGGTCAGGACAGGGGGAGGTCTATGGCTACACCTTC. It is translated as CASRSGQGEVYGYTF.